The 20 T cell receptor beta chains reported below all come from one sample, sequenced in a study of blood T cell repertoires in COVID-19. Libraries were prepared by immunoSEQ multiplex PCR; TCRdb keeps only in-frame clonotypes and omits some of them. Found here are 40,000 to 50,000 clones, about four fifths of them singletons; the top ten hold approximately 38%. Material for sequencing was peripheral blood. The receptor set was obtained from a man aged 40-50 years with active or convalescent COVID-19.

The chain combines TRBV12-5 with TRBJ1-2; no reliable D call. Germline CDR1 reads LGHNT; CDR2 reads FRNRAP. The CDR3 length is 12 residues. Trimming shortened V by 1 base and J by 4 bases, and 4 bases separated the two germline ends. DNA of the CDR3: TGTGCTAGTGGTTTGGATATCTATGGCTACACCTTC. This translates into CASGLDIYGYTF.

V is TRBV5-1 and J is TRBJ1-1, with TRBD1 as a possible D gene (5 bases). V lost 1 base to trimming and J lost 3 bases, with 10 bases between them. Germline V gene data show CDR1 as SGHRS and CDR2 as YFSETQ. This CDR3 is 14 amino acids long. The CDR3 spells CASSLNRQDTEAFF. CDR3 nucleotide sequence: TGCGCCAGCAGCTTGAACAGGCAGGACACTGAAGCTTTCTTT.

The rearrangement uses TRBV28 and TRBJ1-1; D perhaps matches TRBD1 (6 bases). Trimming removed 5 bases at V and 10 bases at J, with 17 bases between. The germline V gene has CDR1 MDHEN and CDR2 SYDVKM. The CDR3 contains 13 residues. CDR3 residues: CASSTGTPLVAFF. The CDR3 DNA is TGTGCCAGCAGTACAGGGACCCCGCTCGTAGCTTTCTTT. Supplemented by reference TRBV28 and TRBJ1-1, the full variable domain reads DVKVTQSSRYLVKRTGEKVFLECVQDMDHENMFWYRQDPGLGLRLIYFSYDVKMKEKGDIPEGYSVSREKKERFSLILESASTNQTSMYLCASSTGTPLVAFFGQGTRLTVV.

This rearrangement joins TRBV19 to TRBJ2-2; no reliable D call. V was shortened by 4 bases and J by 1 base, with 7 bases between the two germline ends. The CDR3 totals 14 residues. Germline V gene data show CDR1 as LNHDA and CDR2 as SQIVND (reference sequence). The CDR3 DNA sequence: TGTGCCAGTAGTAAACTACAGAACACCGGGGAGCTGTTTTTT. It translates to CASSKLQNTGELFF.

The V gene is TRBV5-4, the J gene TRBJ2-2, with TRBD2 matching over 14 bases. This CDR3 region has 17 residues. V trimming: 4 bases; J trimming: 3 bases; junction bases outside the gene matches: 5. Germline V gene lookup returns CDR1 SGHNT and CDR2 YYREEE (reference sequence). CDR3 in amino acids: CASSKRLAGGDTGELFF. In DNA, the CDR3 is TGTGCCAGCAGCAAAAGACTAGCGGGGGGGGACACCGGGGAGCTGTTTTTT.

The CDR3 region is CASSIDRSPYEQYF. CDR3 nucleotide sequence: TGTGCCAGTAGTATAGACAGGTCCCCCTACGAGCAGTACTTC. V is TRBV19 and J is TRBJ2-7; D unclear. The CDR3 length is 14 residues. V gave up 0 bases and J gave up 2 bases, with 8 bases separating them. Germline V gene lookup returns CDR1 LNHDA and CDR2 SQIVND (reference sequence).

This rearrangement joins TRBV29-1 to TRBJ2-7, with D maybe TRBD1 (6 bases). V dropped 5 bases and J dropped 2 bases, with 10 bases sitting between them. This CDR3 contains 12 residues. CDR1 is SQVTM and CDR2 is ANQGSEA in the germline V gene. The chain's CDR3 is CSVKDRPYEQYF. Here the CDR3 DNA reads TGCAGCGTTAAGGACAGACCCTACGAGCAGTACTTC.

The J gene is TRBJ2-6, the V gene TRBV5-1, with TRBD2 as a possible D gene (6 bases). This CDR3 has 18 amino acids. Germline-derived CDR1 and CDR2 are SGHRS and YFSETQ. The V and J ends lost 4 bases and 0 bases respectively, with 17 bases between them. The CDR3 loop is CASSRGTGANSGANVLTF. DNA for the CDR3: TGCGCCAGCAGCCGGGGGACTGGCGCTAACTCTGGGGCCAACGTCCTGACTTTC.

The chain carries TRBV10-3 and TRBJ1-2; weak D call: TRBD1 (5 bases). The CDR3 totals 13 residues. The V end lost 2 bases, the J end lost 5 bases, and 9 bases lay between the germline ends. The germline V gene has CDR1 ENHRY and CDR2 SYGVKD. CDR3 loop: CAISEAGLYGYTF. CDR3 sequence (DNA): TGTGCCATCAGTGAGGCAGGGTTGTATGGCTACACCTTC.

J is TRBJ2-2 and V is TRBV7-9, with 10 positions matching TRBD1. V trimming: 2 bases; J trimming: 7 bases; junction bases outside the gene matches: 7. This CDR3 spans 16 amino acids. Germline loops: CDR1 SEHNR, CDR2 FQNEAQ (reference sequence). The CDR3 loop reads CASSLWGQGQIGELFF. The CDR3 DNA reads as TGTGCCAGCAGCTTATGGGGACAGGGGCAAATCGGGGAGCTGTTTTTT.

The V and J genes are TRBV4-2 and TRBJ1-4; 9 bases map to TRBD1. V gave up 2 bases and J gave up 8 bases; unmatched junction bases: 3. Germline CDR1 is LGHNA and CDR2 is YNFKEQ. The CDR3 is 14 amino acids. CDR3 amino acids: CASSQSDRGEKLFF. The CDR3, as DNA: TGTGCCAGCAGCCAATCGGACAGGGGCGAAAAACTGTTTTTT.

This chain links TRBV6-6 with TRBJ2-3; 8 bases agree with TRBD2. Germline assignment: CDR1 MNHNY and CDR2 SVGAGI (reference sequence). Losses at the gene ends were 5 bases for V and 1 base for J; bases not matched to a gene: 2. The CDR3 runs to 14 residues. CDR3 DNA sequence: TGTGCCAGCAGTGGACTAGCCGGCACAGATACGCAGTATTTT. Amino acids: CASSGLAGTDTQYF.

This clone was seen only once. This chain uses TRBV11-2 with TRBJ2-1; D possibly corresponds to TRBD1 (5 bases). Deletions cut 1 base from V and 6 bases from J, with 10 bases between. The CDR3 runs to 14 residues. Per germline, CDR1 SGHAT and CDR2 FQNNGV. The CDR3 nucleotides are TGTGCCAGCAGCTTAGGAAGCCAGGGCAATGAGCAGTTCTTC. Encoded protein: CASSLGSQGNEQFF.

In its sample, this clone was seen once. The chain combines TRBV7-2 with TRBJ1-1; the D gene is possibly TRBD1 (5 bases). Trimming pared 1 base from V and 0 bases from J, leaving 9 bases between. The CDR3 loop spans 15 amino acids. The germline V gene encodes CDR1 SGHTA and CDR2 FQGNSA. CDR3 DNA: TGTGCCAGCAGCTTAGGGATACAGGTGAACACTGAAGCTTTCTTT. Translated, it gives CASSLGIQVNTEAFF.

The V and J genes are TRBV5-4 and TRBJ2-7; a weak D match, TRBD1 (6 bases). The germline gives CDR1 SGHNT, CDR2 YYREEE (reference sequence). The V gene lost 0 bases and the J gene lost 2 bases, with 9 bases spanning the gap. This CDR3 comprises 14 residues. The CDR3 bases are TGTGCCAGCAGCTTGGACAGGGCGACCTACGAGCAGTACTTC. Its protein is CASSLDRATYEQYF.

V usage is TRBV7-3 and J usage is TRBJ2-1, with TRBD2 matching over 14 bases. The junction had 3 bases not matched to a gene; V was cut back by 4 bases and J by 10 bases. The germline V gene has CDR1 SGHTA and CDR2 FQGTGA. This CDR3 has 14 residues. The CDR3 sequence: CASSSGLAGDEQFF. CDR3 nucleotide sequence: TGTGCCAGCAGCTCGGGACTAGCGGGGGACGAGCAGTTCTTC.

This chain joins TRBV11-2 and TRBJ2-6, with D maybe TRBD2 (6 bases). The CDR3 runs 16 residues. The germline V gene has CDR1 SGHAT and CDR2 FQNNGV. V lost 6 bases and J 1 base, leaving 13 bases between the germline ends. The DNA of the CDR3 is TGTGCCAGCAGAAAAGTAGGAGGGTCTGGGGCCAACGTCCTGACTTTC. It is translated as CASRKVGGSGANVLTF.

This clone was detected once. CDR3 sequence (DNA): TGTGCCAGCAGTCTATCTACGGGGCCGGCAGGGGACACTGAAGCTTTCTTT. Translating it yields CASSLSTGPAGDTEAFF. The gene calls are TRBV6-6 and TRBJ1-1, with D possibly TRBD1 on 6 matching bases. Trimming removed 5 bases at V and 3 bases at J, with 22 bases between. The CDR3 covers 17 residues. Looked up from germline, CDR1 is MNHNY and CDR2 is SVGAGI (reference sequence).

This clone has only one observation. The chain is built from TRBV10-3 and TRBJ2-2; TRBD2 is a possible D gene (5 bases). Trimming pared 6 bases from V and 1 base from J, leaving 9 bases between. This CDR3 has 14 residues. The germline gives CDR1 ENHRY, CDR2 SYGVKD. The CDR3 sequence: CAISGEMNTGELFF. DNA of the CDR3: TGTGCCATCAGCGGGGAGATGAACACCGGGGAGCTGTTTTTT.

This clone occurred once. The chain couples TRBV6-2 or TRBV6-3 to TRBJ2-7; perhaps TRBD1 as D (5 bases). Deletions cut 2 bases from V and 3 bases from J, with 8 bases between. The CDR3 runs 13 residues. Germline CDR1 reads MNHEY; CDR2 reads SVGEGT. In DNA, the CDR3 is TGTGCCAGCAGTTACGGACACCTCTACGAGCAGTACTTC. This encodes CASSYGHLYEQYF.